Listed below are T cell receptor beta chains from one sample, sequenced in a study of blood T cell repertoires in COVID-19. Clones were read by immunoSEQ multiplex PCR, and TCRdb kept only the in-frame ones, dropping some. Seen here are tens of thousands of clones, roughly 89% observed once, and the top ten hold approximately 5%. What was sequenced was peripheral blood. These receptors came from a woman aged 50 to 65 with active COVID-19. The conserved cysteine and the conserved F or W are not part of the CDR3 here. Clone size appears in some rows only: once, few, many, or a class for an expanded clone.

V,size,CDR3
TRBV11-2,once,ASSFLLAGATDTQY
TRBV9,-,ASSVGTTGENRFQPQH
TRBV7-2,-,ASSLGRGRGNEQF
TRBV6-2/TRBV6-3,-,ASSYSGGPRPYEQY
TRBV30,-,AWGGLHEKLF
TRBV29-1,few,SVEDQLTGGSYEQY
TRBV5-1,-,ASSLRGGGTEAF
TRBV28,-,ASSAPGTATYEQY
TRBV5-1,-,ASSLSWGGTTYEQY
TRBV5-1,-,ASSLRLEGYNEQF
TRBV10-3,-,AIGDTVSGNTIY
TRBV11-1,-,ASSPRTHNEKLF
TRBV14,-,ASSQEGRGSYNSPLH
TRBV19,-,ASSIVRGLLSYNEQF
TRBV9,-,ASSVGSGGLYGYT
TRBV3-1/TRBV3-2,-,ASSQDRGGYT
TRBV4-1,-,ASSQGTVYGYT
TRBV10-2,-,ASSEMAQPQH
TRBV7-8,-,ASSLAPLYYEQY
TRBV4-1,-,ASSQDLYRPSSYNEQF
TRBV19,-,ATTPRGSYNEQF
TRBV4-1,-,ASSQIYSLGGTEAF
TRBV4-2,few,ASSEPEADQETQY
TRBV3-1/TRBV3-2,-,ASSLRTRGTGELF
TRBV6-5,-,ASSSLQGAHYEQY
TRBV2,-,ASKEGRTLTEAF
TRBV4-1,-,ASSQARTGSYGYT
TRBV12-3/TRBV12-4,-,ASSLTGDQPQH
TRBV6-6,-,ASSYSPSRQSYEQY
TRBV6-6,-,ASSYSLAHASYEQY
TRBV5-1,-,ASSLGTGGYTEAF
TRBV29-1,-,SALRAGSDNEQF
TRBV5-1,-,ASSLGMAAATEQY
TRBV19,many,ASRPLAENYNEQF
TRBV11-3,-,ASSGTGLAGDEEQF
TRBV2,-,ASSSGGQGQPQH
TRBV18,-,ASSPREAGISYNEQF
TRBV24-1,-,ATRRTGTDTQY
TRBV18,-,ASSPPLYSGKPDTQY
TRBV7-9,-,ASSIGDRGIQETQY
TRBV18,-,ASSPRGVADSPLH
TRBV7-9,-,ASSGTGIHEQY
TRBV11-2,once,ASSLSLSGSTDTQY
TRBV2,-,ASLYGDRGYEQY
TRBV27,few,ASTYSYDLQGNTEAF
TRBV5-1,-,ASSPGQGGTDTQY
TRBV24-1,-,ATSDPPKEGSNEQF
TRBV9,-,ASSALPGHYEQY
TRBV2,-,ASSPRAEAF
TRBV6-5,-,ASSPQGARNTEAF
TRBV28,-,ASSLNSQRGSTDTQY
TRBV3-1/TRBV3-2,once,ASSQDGWRFYGYT
TRBV27,once,ASWDRGYDNEQF
TRBV9,-,ASSSGTLNSPLH
TRBV7-3,-,ASSLTGISEQF
TRBV28,-,ASRTKGLRTNYGYT
TRBV29-1,once,SVVGSANEQF
TRBV5-1,-,ASSIDRLAGTADTQY
TRBV7-6,-,ASSSSGRAFETQY
TRBV19,once,ASSADRDTSYEQY